This T cell receptor beta chain was captured in a study of T cells in Graves' hyperthyroidism and ophthalmopathy. The CDR3 is 15 residues long. Germline CDR1 is DFQATT and CDR2 is SNEGSKA (reference sequence). The junction had 8 bases not matched to a gene; V was cut back by 3 bases and J by 4 bases. The TCR beta CDR3 regions underwent amplification using RNA transcripts as the source. HTBI primers drove first-round RT-PCR of the TCR CDR3. TCRdb re-analysed the multiplex PCR reads in MiXCR, keeping a single row per CDR3 protein. The table has about 640,000 distinct CDR3 sequences, about 45% seen once; the top ten hold less than 9%.

This receptor was obtained from an adult man with Graves' disease, either hyperthyroidism or ophthalmopathy (not recorded which). V gene TRBV20-1 combines with J gene TRBJ1-1; TRBD1 agrees at 10 bases. The material sequenced was peripheral blood or thyroid tissue (not recorded which). The CDR3, as DNA: TGCAGTGCTAGGGGGGACAGGGGCGTTGTCACTGAAGCTTTCTTT. Amino acids: CSARGDRGVVTEAFF.